This T cell receptor (beta chain) is drawn from a study of low-dose radiotherapy and immunotherapy resistance in tumors. Study information: Cohort 2 received 1 Gy per fraction every two weeks, totaling 13 Gy over 26 weeks.

The CDR3 has 15 amino acids. Germline V lookup: CDR1 SQVTM, CDR2 ANQGSEA. Unmatched junction bases numbered 8, after V lost 5 bases and J lost 5 bases. This clonotype was found many times. Priming of first-strand cDNA relied on TRAV- and TRBV-specific primers (covering alpha and beta chains). PCR amplification of the TCRs was performed with Phusion for 15 to 25 PCR cycles, and it relied on a constant-region primer together with a V-primer adapter. From the reads, TCRdb called clonotypes with MiXCR, one entry per CDR3 protein. Here the sample spans 70,000 to 95,000 distinct CDR3 sequences, 15% to 20% being singletons. Time point here: before trial treatment. Donors received nivolumab, ipilimumab, aspirin, low-dose cyclophosphamide and low-dose radiotherapy.

This sample comprised PBMCs, obtained before treatment. This TCR derives from a male donor with prostate cancer. The gene calls are TRBV29-1 and TRBJ2-3; 12 nucleotides agree with TRBD2. CDR3: CSVTRLAGVVDTQYF. Written as DNA, the CDR3 is TGCAGCGTTACCCGACTAGCGGGGGTGGTAGATACGCAGTATTTT.